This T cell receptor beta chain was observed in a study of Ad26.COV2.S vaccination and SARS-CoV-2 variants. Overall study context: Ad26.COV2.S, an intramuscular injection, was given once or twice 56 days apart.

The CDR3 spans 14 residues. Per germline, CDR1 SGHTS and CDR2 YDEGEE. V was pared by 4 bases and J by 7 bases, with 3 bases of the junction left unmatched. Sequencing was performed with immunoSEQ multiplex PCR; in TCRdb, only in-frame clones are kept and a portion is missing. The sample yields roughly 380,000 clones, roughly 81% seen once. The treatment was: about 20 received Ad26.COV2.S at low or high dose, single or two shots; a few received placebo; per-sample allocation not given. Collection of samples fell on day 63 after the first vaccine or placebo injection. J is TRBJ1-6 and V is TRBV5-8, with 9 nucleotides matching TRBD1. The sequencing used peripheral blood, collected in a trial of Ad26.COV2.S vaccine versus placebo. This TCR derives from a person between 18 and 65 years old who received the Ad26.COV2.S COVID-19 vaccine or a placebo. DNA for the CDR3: TGTGCCAGCAGCCCCGGACAGGGGAATTCACCCCTCCACTTT. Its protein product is CASSPGQGNSPLHF.